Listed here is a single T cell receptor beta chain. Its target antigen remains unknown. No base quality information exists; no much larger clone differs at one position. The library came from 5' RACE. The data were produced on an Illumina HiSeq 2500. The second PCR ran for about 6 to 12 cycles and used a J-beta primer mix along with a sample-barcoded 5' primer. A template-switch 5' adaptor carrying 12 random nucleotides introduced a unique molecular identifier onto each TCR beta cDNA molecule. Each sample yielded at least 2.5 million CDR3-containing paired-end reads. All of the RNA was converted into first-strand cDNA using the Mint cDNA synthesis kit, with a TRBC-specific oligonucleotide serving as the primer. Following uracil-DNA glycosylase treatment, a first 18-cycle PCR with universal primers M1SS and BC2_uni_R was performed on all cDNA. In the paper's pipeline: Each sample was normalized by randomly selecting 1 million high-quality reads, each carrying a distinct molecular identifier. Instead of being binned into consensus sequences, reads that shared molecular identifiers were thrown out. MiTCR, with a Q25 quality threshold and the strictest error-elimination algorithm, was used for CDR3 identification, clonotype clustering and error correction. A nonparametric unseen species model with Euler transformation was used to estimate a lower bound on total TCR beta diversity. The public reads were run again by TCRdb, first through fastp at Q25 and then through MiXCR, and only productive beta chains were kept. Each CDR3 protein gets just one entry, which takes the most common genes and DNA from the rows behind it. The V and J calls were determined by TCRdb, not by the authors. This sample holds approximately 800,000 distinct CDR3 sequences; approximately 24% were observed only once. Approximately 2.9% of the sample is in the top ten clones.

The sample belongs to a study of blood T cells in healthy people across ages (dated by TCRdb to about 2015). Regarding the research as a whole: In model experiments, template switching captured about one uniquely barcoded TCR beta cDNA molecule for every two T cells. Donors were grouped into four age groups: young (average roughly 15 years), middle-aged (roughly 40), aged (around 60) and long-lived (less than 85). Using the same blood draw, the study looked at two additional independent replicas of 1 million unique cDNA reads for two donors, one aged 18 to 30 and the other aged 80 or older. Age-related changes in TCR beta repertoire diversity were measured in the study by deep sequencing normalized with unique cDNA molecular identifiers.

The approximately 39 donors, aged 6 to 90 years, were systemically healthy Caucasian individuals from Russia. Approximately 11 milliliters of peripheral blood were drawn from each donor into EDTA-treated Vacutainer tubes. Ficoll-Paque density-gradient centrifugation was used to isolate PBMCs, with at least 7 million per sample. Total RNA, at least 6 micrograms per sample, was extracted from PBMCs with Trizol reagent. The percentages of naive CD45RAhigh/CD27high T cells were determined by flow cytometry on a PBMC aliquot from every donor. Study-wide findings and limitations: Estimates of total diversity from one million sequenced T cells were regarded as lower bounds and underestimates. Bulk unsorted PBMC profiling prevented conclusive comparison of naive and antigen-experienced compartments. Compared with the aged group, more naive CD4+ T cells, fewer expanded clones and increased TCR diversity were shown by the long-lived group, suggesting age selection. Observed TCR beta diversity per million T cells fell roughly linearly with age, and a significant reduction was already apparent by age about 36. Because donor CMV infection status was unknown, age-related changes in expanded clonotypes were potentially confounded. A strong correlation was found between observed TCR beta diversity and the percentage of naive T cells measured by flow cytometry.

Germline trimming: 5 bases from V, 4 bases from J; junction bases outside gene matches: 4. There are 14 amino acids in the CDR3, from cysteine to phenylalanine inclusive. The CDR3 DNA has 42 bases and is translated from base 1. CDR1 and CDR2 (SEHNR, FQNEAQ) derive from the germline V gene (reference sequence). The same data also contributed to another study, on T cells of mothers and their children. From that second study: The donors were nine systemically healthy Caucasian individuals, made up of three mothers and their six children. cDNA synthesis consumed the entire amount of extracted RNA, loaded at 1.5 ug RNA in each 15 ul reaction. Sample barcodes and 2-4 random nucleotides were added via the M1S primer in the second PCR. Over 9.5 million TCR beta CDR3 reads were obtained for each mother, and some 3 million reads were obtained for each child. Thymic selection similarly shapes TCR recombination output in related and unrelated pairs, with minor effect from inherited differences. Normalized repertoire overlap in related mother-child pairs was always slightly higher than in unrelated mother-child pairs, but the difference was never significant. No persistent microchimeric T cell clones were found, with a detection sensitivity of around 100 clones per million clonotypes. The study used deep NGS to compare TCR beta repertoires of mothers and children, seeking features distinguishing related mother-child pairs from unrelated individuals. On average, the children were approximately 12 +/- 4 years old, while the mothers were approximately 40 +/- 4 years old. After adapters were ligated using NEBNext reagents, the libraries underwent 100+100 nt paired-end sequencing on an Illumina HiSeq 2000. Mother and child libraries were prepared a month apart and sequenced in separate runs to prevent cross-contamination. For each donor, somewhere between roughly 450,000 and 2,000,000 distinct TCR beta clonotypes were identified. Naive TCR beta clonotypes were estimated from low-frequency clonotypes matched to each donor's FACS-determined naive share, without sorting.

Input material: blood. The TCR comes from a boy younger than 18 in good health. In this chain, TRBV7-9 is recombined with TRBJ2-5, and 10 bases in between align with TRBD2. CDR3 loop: CASSVSSGGETQYF. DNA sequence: TGTGCCAGCAGCGTATCTAGCGGGGGAGAGACCCAGTACTTC. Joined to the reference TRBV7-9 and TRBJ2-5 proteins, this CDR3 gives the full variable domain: DTGVSQNPRHKITKRGQNVTFRCDPISEHNRLYWYRQTLGQGPEFLTYFQNEAQLEKSRLLSDRFSAERPKGSFSTLEIQRTEQGDSAMYLCASSVSSGGETQYFGPGTRLLVL.